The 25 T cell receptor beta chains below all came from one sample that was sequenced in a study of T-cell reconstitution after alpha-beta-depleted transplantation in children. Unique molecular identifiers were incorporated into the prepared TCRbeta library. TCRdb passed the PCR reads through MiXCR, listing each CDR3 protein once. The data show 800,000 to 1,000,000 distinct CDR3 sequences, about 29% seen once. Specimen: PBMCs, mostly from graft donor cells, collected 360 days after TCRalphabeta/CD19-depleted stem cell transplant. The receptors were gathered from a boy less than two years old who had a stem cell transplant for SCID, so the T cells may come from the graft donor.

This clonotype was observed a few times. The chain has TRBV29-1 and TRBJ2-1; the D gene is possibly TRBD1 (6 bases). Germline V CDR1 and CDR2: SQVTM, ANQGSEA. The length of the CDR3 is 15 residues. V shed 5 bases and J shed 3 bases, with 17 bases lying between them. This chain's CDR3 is CSVRAFRGRYNEQFF. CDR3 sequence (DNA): TGCAGCGTTAGAGCGTTCAGGGGCCGCTACAATGAGCAGTTCTTC.

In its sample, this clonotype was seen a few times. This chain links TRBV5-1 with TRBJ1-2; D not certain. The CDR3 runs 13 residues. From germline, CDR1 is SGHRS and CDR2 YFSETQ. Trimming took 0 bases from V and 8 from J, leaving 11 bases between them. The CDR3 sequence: CASSLDGPGGYTF. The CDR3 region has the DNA TGCGCCAGCAGCTTGGACGGGCCGGGAGGCTACACCTTC.

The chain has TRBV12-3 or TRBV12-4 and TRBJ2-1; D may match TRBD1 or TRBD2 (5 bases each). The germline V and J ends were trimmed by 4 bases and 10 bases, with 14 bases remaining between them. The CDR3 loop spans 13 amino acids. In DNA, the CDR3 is TGTGCCAGCAGTTCGGGACGGGGAAAGGAGCAGTTCTTC. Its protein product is CASSSGRGKEQFF.

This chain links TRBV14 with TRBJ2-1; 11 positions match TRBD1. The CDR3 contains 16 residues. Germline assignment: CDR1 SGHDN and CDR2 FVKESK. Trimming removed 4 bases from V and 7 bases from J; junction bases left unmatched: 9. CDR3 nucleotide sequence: TGTGCCAGCAGCCCGACCGGACAGGGGGCTTATAATGAGCAGTTCTTC. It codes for CASSPTGQGAYNEQFF.

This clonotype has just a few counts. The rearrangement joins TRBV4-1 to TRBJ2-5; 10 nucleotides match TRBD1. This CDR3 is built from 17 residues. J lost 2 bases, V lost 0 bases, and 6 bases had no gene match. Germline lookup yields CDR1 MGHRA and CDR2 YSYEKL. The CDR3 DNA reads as TGCGCCAGCAGCCAAGAGGGACCGGGACAGGGGCAAGAGACCCAGTACTTC. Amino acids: CASSQEGPGQGQETQYF.

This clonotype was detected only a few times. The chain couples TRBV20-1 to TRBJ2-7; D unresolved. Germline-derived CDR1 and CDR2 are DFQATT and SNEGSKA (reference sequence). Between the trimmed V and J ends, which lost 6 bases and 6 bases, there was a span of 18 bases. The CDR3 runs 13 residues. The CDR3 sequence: CSASSTQRGEQYF. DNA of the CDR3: TGCAGTGCCAGTAGTACTCAGCGAGGCGAGCAGTACTTC.

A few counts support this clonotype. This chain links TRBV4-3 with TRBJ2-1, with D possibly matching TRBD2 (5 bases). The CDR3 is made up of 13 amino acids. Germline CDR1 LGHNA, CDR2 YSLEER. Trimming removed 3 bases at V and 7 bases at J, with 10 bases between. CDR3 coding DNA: TGCGCCAGCAGCCAGATAGGCGGGAATGAGCAGTTCTTC. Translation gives CASSQIGGNEQFF.

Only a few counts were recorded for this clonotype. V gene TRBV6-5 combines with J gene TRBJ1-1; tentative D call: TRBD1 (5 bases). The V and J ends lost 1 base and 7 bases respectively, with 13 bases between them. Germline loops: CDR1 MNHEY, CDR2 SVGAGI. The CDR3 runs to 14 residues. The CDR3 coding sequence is TGTGCCAGCAGTTACTATTTAATAGGGGATGAAGCTTTCTTT. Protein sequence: CASSYYLIGDEAFF.

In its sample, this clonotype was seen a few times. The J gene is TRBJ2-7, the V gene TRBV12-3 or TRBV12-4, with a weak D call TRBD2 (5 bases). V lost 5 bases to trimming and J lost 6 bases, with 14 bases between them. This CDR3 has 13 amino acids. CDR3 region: CASSTTLGVEQYF. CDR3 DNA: TGTGCCAGCAGTACAACCCTGGGAGTCGAGCAGTACTTC.

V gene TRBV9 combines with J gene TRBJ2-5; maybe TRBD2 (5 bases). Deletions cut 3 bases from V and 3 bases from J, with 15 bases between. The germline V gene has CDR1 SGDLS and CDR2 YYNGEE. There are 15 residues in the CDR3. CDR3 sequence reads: CASSAGMTRKETQYF. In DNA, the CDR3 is TGTGCCAGCAGCGCCGGGATGACGAGGAAAGAGACCCAGTACTTC.

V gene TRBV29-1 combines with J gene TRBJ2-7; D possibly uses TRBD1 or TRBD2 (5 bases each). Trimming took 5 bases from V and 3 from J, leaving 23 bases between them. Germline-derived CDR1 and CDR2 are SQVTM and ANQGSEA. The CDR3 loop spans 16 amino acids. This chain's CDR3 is CSVQTSGTLVVYEQYF. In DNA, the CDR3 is TGCAGCGTTCAAACTTCCGGGACGCTTGTGGTCTACGAGCAGTACTTC.

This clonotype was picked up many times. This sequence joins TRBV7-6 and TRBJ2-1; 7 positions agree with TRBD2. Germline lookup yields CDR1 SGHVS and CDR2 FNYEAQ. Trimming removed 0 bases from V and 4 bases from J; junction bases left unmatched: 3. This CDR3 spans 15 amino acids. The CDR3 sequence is CASSLAGTTYNEQFF. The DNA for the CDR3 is TGTGCCAGCAGCTTAGCTGGGACTACATACAATGAGCAGTTCTTC.

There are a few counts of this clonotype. The CDR3 DNA follows: TGCAGCGTTGAAGACAGGGGGCTGGAGACCCAGTACTTC. Protein product: CSVEDRGLETQYF. J is TRBJ2-5 and V is TRBV29-1, with 8 positions matching TRBD1. This CDR3 has 13 amino acids. Germline V gene sequence: CDR1 SQVTM, CDR2 ANQGSEA. Germline trimming cut 0 bases from V and 5 bases from J; bases unmatched to any gene: 2.

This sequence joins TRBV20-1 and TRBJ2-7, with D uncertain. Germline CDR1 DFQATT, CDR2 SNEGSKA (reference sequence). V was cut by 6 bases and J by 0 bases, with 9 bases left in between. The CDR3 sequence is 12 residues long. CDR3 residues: CSASAASYEQYF. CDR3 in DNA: TGCAGTGCCTCCGCAGCCTCCTACGAGCAGTACTTC.

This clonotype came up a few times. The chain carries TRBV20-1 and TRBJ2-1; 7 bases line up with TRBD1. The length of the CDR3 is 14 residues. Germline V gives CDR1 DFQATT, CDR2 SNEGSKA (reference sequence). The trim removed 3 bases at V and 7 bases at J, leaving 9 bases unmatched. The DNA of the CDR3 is TGCAGTGCTAGCCCGGGACAGTGGGATAATGAGCAGTTCTTC. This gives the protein CSASPGQWDNEQFF.

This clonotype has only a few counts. The CDR3 loop is CASSRGTPWGQETQYF. The DNA of the CDR3 is TGTGCCAGCAGTCGTGGGACCCCGTGGGGGCAAGAGACCCAGTACTTC. The chain combines TRBV12-3 or TRBV12-4 with TRBJ2-5; the D gene could be TRBD1 or TRBD2 (5 bases each). The CDR3 has 16 residues. Trimming left V 5 bases short and J 2 bases short, with 18 bases between.

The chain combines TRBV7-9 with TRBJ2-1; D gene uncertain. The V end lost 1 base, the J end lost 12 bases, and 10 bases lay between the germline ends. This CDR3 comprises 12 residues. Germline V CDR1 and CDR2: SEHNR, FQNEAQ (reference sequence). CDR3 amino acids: CASSLEGSGQFF. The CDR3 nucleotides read TGTGCCAGCAGCTTAGAAGGGTCGGGGCAGTTCTTC.

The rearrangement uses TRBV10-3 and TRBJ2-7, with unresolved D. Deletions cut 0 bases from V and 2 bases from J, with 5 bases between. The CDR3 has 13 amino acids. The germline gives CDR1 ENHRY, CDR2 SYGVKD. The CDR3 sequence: CAISESKAYEQYF. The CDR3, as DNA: TGTGCCATCAGTGAGTCGAAGGCCTACGAGCAGTACTTC.

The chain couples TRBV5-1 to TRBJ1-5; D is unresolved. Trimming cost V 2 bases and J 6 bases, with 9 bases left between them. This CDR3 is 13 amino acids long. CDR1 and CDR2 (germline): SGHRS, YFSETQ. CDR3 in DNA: TGCGCCAGCAGCTTCGATCTGGGTCAGCCCCAGCATTTT. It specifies CASSFDLGQPQHF.

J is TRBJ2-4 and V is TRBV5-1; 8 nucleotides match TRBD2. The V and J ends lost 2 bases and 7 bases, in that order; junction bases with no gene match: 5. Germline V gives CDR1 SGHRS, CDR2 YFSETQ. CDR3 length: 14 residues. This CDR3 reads CASSFGGGSNIQYF. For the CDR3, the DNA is TGCGCCAGCAGCTTTGGCGGGGGGTCGAACATTCAGTACTTC.

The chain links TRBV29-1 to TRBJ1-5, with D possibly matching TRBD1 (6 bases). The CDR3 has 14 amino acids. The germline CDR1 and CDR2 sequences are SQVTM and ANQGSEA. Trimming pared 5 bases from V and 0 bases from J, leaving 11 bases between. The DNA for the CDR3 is TGCAGCGTTAAGGACAGCAATAGCAATCAGCCCCAGCATTTT. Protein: CSVKDSNSNQPQHF.

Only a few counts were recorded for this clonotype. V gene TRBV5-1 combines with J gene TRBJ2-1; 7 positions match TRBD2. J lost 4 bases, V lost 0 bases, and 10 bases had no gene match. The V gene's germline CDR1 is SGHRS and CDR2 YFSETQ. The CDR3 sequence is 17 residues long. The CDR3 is CASSLVTSVDTYNEQFF. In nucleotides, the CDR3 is TGCGCCAGCAGCTTGGTAACTAGCGTGGACACATACAATGAGCAGTTCTTC.

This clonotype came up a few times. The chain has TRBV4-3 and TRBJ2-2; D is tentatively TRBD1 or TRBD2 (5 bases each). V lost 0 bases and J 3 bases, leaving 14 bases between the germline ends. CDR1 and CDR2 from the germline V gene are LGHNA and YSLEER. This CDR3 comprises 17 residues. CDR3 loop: CASSQDRLGVYTGELFF. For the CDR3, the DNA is TGCGCCAGCAGCCAAGATCGGTTGGGGGTCTACACCGGGGAGCTGTTTTTT.

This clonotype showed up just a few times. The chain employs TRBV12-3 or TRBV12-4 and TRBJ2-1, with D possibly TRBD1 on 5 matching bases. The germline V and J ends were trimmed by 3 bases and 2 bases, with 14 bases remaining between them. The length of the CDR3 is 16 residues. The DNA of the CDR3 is TGTGCCAGCAGTTTCTGGCAGGGTAGGACCTACAATGAGCAGTTCTTC. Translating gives CASSFWQGRTYNEQFF.

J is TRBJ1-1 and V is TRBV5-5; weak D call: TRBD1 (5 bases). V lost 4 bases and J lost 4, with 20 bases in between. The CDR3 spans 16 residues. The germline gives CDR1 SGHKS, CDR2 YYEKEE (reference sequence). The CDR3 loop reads CASSPGGTRGSTEAFF. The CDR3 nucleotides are TGTGCCAGCAGCCCGGGGGGGACCCGAGGGAGCACTGAAGCTTTCTTT.